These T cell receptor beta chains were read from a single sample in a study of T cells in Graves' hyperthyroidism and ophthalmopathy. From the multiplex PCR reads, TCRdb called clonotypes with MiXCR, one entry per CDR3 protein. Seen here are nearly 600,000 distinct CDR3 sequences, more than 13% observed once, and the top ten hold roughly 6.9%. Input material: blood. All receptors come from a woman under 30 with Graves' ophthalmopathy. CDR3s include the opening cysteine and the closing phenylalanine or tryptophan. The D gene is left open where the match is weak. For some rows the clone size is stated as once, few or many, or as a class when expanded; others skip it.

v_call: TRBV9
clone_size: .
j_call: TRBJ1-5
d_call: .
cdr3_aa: CASSVEGFGQPQHF
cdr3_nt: TGTGCCAGCAGCGTGGAGGGCTTCGGTCAGCCCCAGCATTTT

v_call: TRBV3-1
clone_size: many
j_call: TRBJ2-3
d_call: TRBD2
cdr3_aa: CASSLRPSGVSTDTQYF
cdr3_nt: TGTGCCAGCAGCCTACGACCTAGCGGGGTGAGCACAGATACGCAGTATTTT

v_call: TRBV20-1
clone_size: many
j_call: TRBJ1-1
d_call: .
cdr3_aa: CSARVGGANTEAFF
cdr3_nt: TGCAGTGCTAGAGTAGGGGGTGCGAACACTGAAGCTTTCTTT

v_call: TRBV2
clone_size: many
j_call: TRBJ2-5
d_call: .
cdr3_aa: CASSDDGQETQYF
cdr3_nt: TGTGCCAGCAGTGACGACGGCCAGGAGACCCAGTACTTC

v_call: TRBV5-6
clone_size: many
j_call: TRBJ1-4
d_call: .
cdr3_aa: CASSLWRIEEKLFF
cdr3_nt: TGTGCCAGCAGCTTATGGAGGATTGAGGAAAAACTGTTTTTT

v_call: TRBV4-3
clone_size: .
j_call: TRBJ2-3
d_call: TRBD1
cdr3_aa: CASSHPGTANPRVTDTQYF
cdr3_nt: TGCGCCAGCAGCCATCCCGGGACAGCAAACCCGCGGGTTACAGATACGCAGTATTTT

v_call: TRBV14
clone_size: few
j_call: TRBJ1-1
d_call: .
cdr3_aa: CASSQVLYTEAFF
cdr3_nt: TGTGCCAGCAGCCAAGTACTTTACACTGAAGCTTTCTTT

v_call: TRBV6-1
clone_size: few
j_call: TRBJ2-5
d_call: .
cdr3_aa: CARPPPVLRGYF
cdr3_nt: TGTGCCAGACCGCCGCCAGTCCTAAGGGGGTACTTC

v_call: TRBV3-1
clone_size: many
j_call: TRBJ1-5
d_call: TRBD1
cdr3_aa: CASSFGTDSNQPQHF
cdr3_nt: TGTGCCAGCAGCTTCGGGACAGATAGCAATCAGCCCCAGCATTTT

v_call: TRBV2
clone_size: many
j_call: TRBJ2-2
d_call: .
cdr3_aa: CASRTQPNTGELFF
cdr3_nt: TGTGCCAGCAGAACACAGCCGAACACCGGGGAGCTGTTTTTT

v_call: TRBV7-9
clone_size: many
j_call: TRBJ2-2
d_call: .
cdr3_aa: CASSDSDNTGELFF
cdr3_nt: TGTGCCAGCAGCGATAGCGATAACACCGGGGAGCTGTTTTTT

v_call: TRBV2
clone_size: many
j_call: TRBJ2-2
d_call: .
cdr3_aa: CASSDPGVGELFF
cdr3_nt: TGTGCCAGCAGTGATCCGGGGGTCGGGGAGCTGTTTTTT

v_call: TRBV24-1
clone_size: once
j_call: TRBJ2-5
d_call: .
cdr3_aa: CATEGSATQETQYF
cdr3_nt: TGTGCCACCGAAGGATCAGCGACTCAAGAGACCCAGTACTTC

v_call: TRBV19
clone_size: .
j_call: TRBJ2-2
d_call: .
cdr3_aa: CASSIHMTSTNTGELFF
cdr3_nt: TGTGCCAGTAGTATACACATGACTTCAACGAACACCGGGGAGCTGTTTTTT

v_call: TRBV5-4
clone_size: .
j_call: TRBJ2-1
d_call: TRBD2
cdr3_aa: CASSLVGTRGSYNEQFF
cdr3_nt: TGTGCCAGCAGCTTGGTCGGGACTAGAGGCTCCTACAATGAGCAGTTCTTC

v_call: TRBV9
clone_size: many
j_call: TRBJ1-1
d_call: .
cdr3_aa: CASERVIMNTEAFF
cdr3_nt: TGTGCCAGTGAGAGGGTCATCATGAACACTGAAGCTTTCTTT

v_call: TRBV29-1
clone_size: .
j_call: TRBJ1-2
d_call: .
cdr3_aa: CSVAPGPNYGYTF
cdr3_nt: TGCAGCGTTGCTCCGGGACCTAACTATGGCTACACCTTC

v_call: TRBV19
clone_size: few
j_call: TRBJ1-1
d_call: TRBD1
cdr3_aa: CASRNSRQGLNTEAFF
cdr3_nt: TGTGCCAGTAGAAATTCTAGACAGGGGCTAAACACTGAAGCTTTCTTT

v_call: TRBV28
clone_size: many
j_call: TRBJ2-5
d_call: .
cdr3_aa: CASSSPRGQETQYF
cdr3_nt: TGTGCCAGCAGTTCCCCCCGGGGTCAAGAGACCCAGTACTTC

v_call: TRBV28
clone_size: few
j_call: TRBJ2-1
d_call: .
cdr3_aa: CASTPYIGRRGEFCNEQFF
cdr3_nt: TGTGCCAGCACCCCATATATCGGACGGAGGGGGGAGTTCTGCAATGAGCAGTTCTTC

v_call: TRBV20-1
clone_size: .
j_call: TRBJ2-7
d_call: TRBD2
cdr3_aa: CSATSRTGLAGGPYEQYF
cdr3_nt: TGCAGTGCCACTTCTCGGACGGGGCTAGCGGGAGGCCCCTACGAGCAGTACTTC

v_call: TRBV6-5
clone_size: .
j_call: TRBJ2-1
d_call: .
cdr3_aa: CASSYRAGDNEQFF
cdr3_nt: TGTGCCAGCAGTTACAGGGCAGGGGACAATGAGCAGTTCTTC

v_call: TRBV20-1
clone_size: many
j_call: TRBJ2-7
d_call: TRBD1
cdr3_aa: CSATTTGISYEQYF
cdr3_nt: TGCAGTGCTACGACGACAGGGATCTCCTACGAGCAGTACTTC

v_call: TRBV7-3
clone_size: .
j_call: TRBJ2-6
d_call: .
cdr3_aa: CANSGSGGGALGANVLTF
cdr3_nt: TGTGCCAACAGCGGTAGCGGTGGGGGGGCGCTTGGGGCCAACGTCCTGACTTTC

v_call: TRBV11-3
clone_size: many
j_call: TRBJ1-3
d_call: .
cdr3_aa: CASSLTSVGNTIYF
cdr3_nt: TGTGCCAGCAGTCTCACCTCGGTTGGAAACACCATATATTTT

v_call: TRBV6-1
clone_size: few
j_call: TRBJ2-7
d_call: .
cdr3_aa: CASSPGAEYEQYF
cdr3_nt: TGTGCCAGCAGTCCAGGGGCGGAGTACGAGCAGTACTTC

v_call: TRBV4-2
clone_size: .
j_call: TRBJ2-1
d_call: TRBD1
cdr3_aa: CASSQEEQGAHNEQFF
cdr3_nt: TGTGCCAGCAGCCAAGAGGAACAGGGGGCACACAATGAGCAGTTCTTC

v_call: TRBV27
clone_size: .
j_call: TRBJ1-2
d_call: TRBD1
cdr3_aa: CASGETGGYSYGYTF
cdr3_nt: TGTGCCAGCGGGGAGACAGGGGGTTACTCCTATGGCTACACCTTC

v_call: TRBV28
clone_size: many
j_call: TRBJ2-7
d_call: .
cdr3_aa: CASSFVGTYEQYF
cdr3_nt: TGTGCCAGCAGTTTTGTCGGTACGTACGAGCAGTACTTC

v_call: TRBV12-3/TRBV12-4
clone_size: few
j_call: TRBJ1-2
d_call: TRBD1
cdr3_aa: CASSLDRGTYGYTF
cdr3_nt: TGTGCCAGCAGCCTCGACAGGGGTACCTATGGCTACACCTTC

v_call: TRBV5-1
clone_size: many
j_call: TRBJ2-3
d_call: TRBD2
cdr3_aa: CASSIRLAGYTDTQYF
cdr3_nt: TGCGCCAGCAGCATTCGACTAGCGGGCTACACAGATACGCAGTATTTT

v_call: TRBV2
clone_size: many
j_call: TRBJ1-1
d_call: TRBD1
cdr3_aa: CASSEDRGGTEAFF
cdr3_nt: TGTGCCAGCAGTGAAGACAGGGGTGGCACTGAAGCTTTCTTT

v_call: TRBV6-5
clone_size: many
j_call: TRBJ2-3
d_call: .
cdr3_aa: CASSYNIRGDTQYF
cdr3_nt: TGTGCCAGCAGTTACAATATCAGGGGAGATACGCAGTATTTT

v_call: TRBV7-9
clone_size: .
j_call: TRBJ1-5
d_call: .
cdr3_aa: CASSLGGVNQPQHF
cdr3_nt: TGTGCCAGCAGCTTAGGGGGGGTTAATCAGCCCCAGCATTTT

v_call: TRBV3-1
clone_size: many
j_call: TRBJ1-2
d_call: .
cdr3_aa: CASSQGGLLNYGYTF
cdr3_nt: TGTGCCAGCAGCCAAGGGGGACTGCTTAACTATGGCTACACCTTC

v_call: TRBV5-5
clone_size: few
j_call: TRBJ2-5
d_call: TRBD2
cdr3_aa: CASSVGLAGDQETQYF
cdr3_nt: TGTGCCAGCAGCGTGGGTCTAGCGGGAGACCAAGAGACCCAGTACTTC